The 10 T cell receptor beta chains below come from one sample, sequenced in a study of tumor and adjacent non-tumor tissue in lung cancer. A modified ARM-PCR protocol with three rounds of nested PCR amplified TCRbeta. TCRdb used MiXCR to reprocess the multiplex PCR reads, holding one entry per CDR3 protein. This table holds 120,000 or so distinct CDR3 sequences, 66% found once. The template was RNA from unsorted bulk tissue. The sample was lung tumor tissue. These receptors all stem from a man in his thirties or forties with non-small cell lung cancer.

V gene TRBV7-2 combines with J gene TRBJ2-5; maybe TRBD2 (6 bases). Germline CDR1 SGHTA, CDR2 FQGNSA. Trimming took off 4 bases at V and 4 bases at J, with 16 bases between the two ends. The CDR3 length is 15 residues. This CDR3 reads CTSSSNSGGGETQYF. For the CDR3, the DNA is TGTACCAGCAGCTCCAATAGCGGCGGAGGAGAGACCCAGTACTTC.

The sample holds many counts of this clonotype. The chain joins TRBV10-2 to TRBJ2-1, with 10 bases that match TRBD2. J lost 7 bases, V lost 6 bases, and 6 bases had no gene match. Germline CDR1 WSHSY, CDR2 SAAADI. The CDR3 sequence is 14 residues long. This chain's CDR3 is CASRAGGTLNEQFF. The CDR3 bases are TGCGCCAGCAGAGCGGGGGGGACCTTAAATGAGCAGTTCTTC.

This clonotype was counted once. Just one base apart from a much larger clone, this may be a read error. The rearrangement uses TRBV20-1 and TRBJ2-5; D gene uncertain. The germline V gene has CDR1 DFQATT and CDR2 SNEGSKA (reference sequence). This CDR3 comprises 10 residues. Trimming shortened V by 4 bases and J by 5 bases, and 5 bases separated the two germline ends. The chain's CDR3 is CSAMNETQYF. CDR3 sequence (DNA): TGCAGTGCTATGAATGAGACCCAGTACTTC.

V usage is TRBV29-1 and J usage is TRBJ2-7; D is undetermined. The ends were cut back, 7 bases at V and 0 bases at J, with 13 bases in the middle. The CDR3 runs 13 residues. Germline assignment: CDR1 SQVTM and CDR2 ANQGSEA. The DNA of the CDR3 is TGCAGCGCCGCCGGGCTTGACTCCTACGAGCAGTACTTC. The encoded protein is CSAAGLDSYEQYF.

Worth noting for this clonotype: Since a much larger clone is just one base distant, this may be a read error. This chain connects TRBV20-1 to TRBJ2-7; no firm D call. V lost 6 bases and J lost 3, with 12 bases in between. The CDR3 is made up of 12 amino acids. From germline, CDR1 is DFQATT and CDR2 SNEGSKA (reference sequence). CDR3 in DNA: TGCAGTGCGCCAGAGCCCGGCTACGAGCAGTACTTC. This codes for CSAPEPGYEQYF.

Turning to this clonotype: At one end the junction does not follow the germline gene, possibly because of a read error. The rearrangement joins TRBV20-1 to TRBJ2-7; 7 bases agree with TRBD1. In germline, CDR1 is DFQATT, CDR2 SNEGSKA (reference sequence). The CDR3 consists of 13 residues. CDR3 nucleotide sequence: TGCAGTGCCACCGGGACAGCGTCCTACGGGCAGTACTTC. This gives the protein CSATGTASYGQYF.

Comments on this clonotype: One end of the junction does not line up with germline, which may come from a read error. This sequence joins TRBV6-2 or TRBV6-3 and TRBJ1-1, with D hard to call. Germline V gene sequence: CDR1 MNHEY, CDR2 SVGEGT. The CDR3 loop spans 13 amino acids. The CDR3 nucleotides are TGTGCCAGCAGTTACTCGTCGGGCACTGAAGCTGCCTTT. The encoded protein is CASSYSSGTEAAF.

This clonotype was seen a few times. The junction does not match germline at one end; this may be a read error. The J gene is TRBJ1-2, the V gene TRBV12-3 or TRBV12-4, with 9 nucleotides matching TRBD1. The CDR3 length is 15 residues. CDR3 bases: TGTGCCGGCAGTCCCGGACAGGGGCAAGGTAGTGGCTACACCTTC. Translating it yields CAGSPGQGQGSGYTF.

This clonotype was seen only once. The CDR3 ends on some other residue instead of the conserved phenylalanine or tryptophan, so this is likely a read error. The V call is TRBV12-3 or TRBV12-4, the J call TRBJ2-7; TRBD1 might be the D (5 bases). The CDR3 has 14 residues. The CDR3 DNA sequence: TGTGCCAGCAGTTTGGGTCAGGGTACCTACGTGCAGTACTCC. It encodes CASSLGQGTYVQYS.

Points on this clonotype: A read error may produce the germline difference seen at one junction end. The V call is TRBV6-2 or TRBV6-3, the J call TRBJ2-6; D possibly corresponds to TRBD1 (5 bases). This CDR3 spans 14 amino acids. The V gene's germline CDR1 is MNHEY and CDR2 SVGEGT. CDR3 in DNA: TGTGCCAGCAGCGACAGCTCTGGGGCCAACATCCTGGCTTTC. The encoded protein is CASSDSSGANILAF.